This T cell receptor beta chain came from a study of graft-versus-host responses after intestinal transplantation (dated by TCRdb to about 2021). For the wider study: Recipients received multivisceral, liver-intestinal, or isolated intestinal transplants. Anti-thymocyte globulin induction was given to all recipients, followed by maintenance tacrolimus and steroids for two to three years. After intestinal transplantation, graft-versus-host and host-versus-graft alloreactive T cell clones in the graft, circulation and bone marrow were tracked using bulk TCR-beta CDR3 sequencing. Donor T cell macrochimerism was defined as a peak of at least 4% donor T cells among recipient peripheral blood mononuclear cells. Samples from a few later patients were sequenced in-house on an Illumina MiSeq with MiXCR processing rather than by the commercial service. The cohort enrolled approximately 24 intestinal transplant recipients, one of whom was a retransplant, and 3 patients without pretransplant specimens were excluded. To identify alloreactive clones, pre-transplant mixed lymphocyte reaction products were sequenced and then compared with unstimulated pre-transplant donor and recipient T cells.

In light of the paper, this sample's time point label describes: cells obtained before transplantation from donor or recipient. CD3+CD4+ and CD3+CD8+ populations were FACS-sorted from unstimulated pre-transplant donor and recipient cells taken from spleen or lymph nodes. Receptors were amplified or captured by the immunoSEQ multiplex PCR assay. For most patients, genomic DNA was isolated with the Qiagen DNeasy Blood and Tissue Kit and shipped frozen to Adaptive Biotechnologies for TCR sequencing. For most patients, genomic DNA was subjected to high-throughput TCR-beta CDR3 sequencing by Adaptive Biotechnologies. As for how the authors treated the data: TCR sequencing data for 15 to 20 patients were retrieved from Adaptive's ImmunoSEQ software; three other patients were processed with MiXCR and VDJtools. To correct CD4 versus CD8 sorting errors, any sequence found in both subsets at a frequency ratio below 5:1 was removed. CDR3 nucleotide sequences shared between donor and recipient were removed because the origin of such sequences could not be assigned. To be classed as alloreactive, a clone needed at least 2-fold expansion over unstimulated cells and a minimum CFSE-low frequency of 0.002% (template counts) or 0.001% (read counts). Mappable clones were those detected in sequenced pre-transplant spleen, lymph node, or MLR CFSE-low populations of the donor or recipient. The cumulative frequency of alloreactive clones was calculated as a percentage of all sequences, weighted by copy number. The table was pulled from immuneACCESS by TCRdb, which kept in-frame rearrangements only. Such tables lose some clones; where checked, under half of the loss comes from unresolved V genes, and the rest has no known cause. The V and J calls and clone size are taken from that table; D and trimming were inferred from the DNA. The sample profile shows over 70,000 clones; around four fifths of them were found once. The top ten clones comprise about a sixth of the sample.

Taken from the germline V gene, the CDR1 and CDR2 loops are SGHRS and YFSETQ. Trimming costs V 3 bases and J 2 bases, and their ends lie 14 bases apart. Its CDR3 holds 16 amino acids, cysteine through phenylalanine. Only the CDR3 DNA is retained, 48 bases long and in frame from the first base. Overall study results and their limits: GvH clones were detected in recipient bone marrow, and some of these GvH clones were observed earlier in ileal mucosa or blood, consistent with an intestinal mucosal origin. The relatively low number and heterogeneity of intestinal transplant patients limited the conclusions. Peak levels of circulating GvH clones were associated with declines in HvG clones early after transplant. In the allografts of patients with donor T cell macrochimerism, GvH to HvG T cell clonal ratios were high.

Remarks on this clone: Its antigen target is currently unknown. Base qualities are not at hand, and no much larger clone is one base apart.

The sequence came from a human donor who received an intestinal transplant. Material: unstimulated CD8+ T cells sorted from spleen or lymph node cells, obtained before intestinal transplant. The receptor chain draws on TRBV5-1 and TRBJ1-4, and perhaps TRBD1 as D gene, on 5 matching bases. The CDR3 region reads CASSSWGIGTNEKLFF. In nucleotides, the sequence is TGCGCCAGCAGCTCGTGGGGGATTGGGACTAATGAAAAACTGTTTTTT.